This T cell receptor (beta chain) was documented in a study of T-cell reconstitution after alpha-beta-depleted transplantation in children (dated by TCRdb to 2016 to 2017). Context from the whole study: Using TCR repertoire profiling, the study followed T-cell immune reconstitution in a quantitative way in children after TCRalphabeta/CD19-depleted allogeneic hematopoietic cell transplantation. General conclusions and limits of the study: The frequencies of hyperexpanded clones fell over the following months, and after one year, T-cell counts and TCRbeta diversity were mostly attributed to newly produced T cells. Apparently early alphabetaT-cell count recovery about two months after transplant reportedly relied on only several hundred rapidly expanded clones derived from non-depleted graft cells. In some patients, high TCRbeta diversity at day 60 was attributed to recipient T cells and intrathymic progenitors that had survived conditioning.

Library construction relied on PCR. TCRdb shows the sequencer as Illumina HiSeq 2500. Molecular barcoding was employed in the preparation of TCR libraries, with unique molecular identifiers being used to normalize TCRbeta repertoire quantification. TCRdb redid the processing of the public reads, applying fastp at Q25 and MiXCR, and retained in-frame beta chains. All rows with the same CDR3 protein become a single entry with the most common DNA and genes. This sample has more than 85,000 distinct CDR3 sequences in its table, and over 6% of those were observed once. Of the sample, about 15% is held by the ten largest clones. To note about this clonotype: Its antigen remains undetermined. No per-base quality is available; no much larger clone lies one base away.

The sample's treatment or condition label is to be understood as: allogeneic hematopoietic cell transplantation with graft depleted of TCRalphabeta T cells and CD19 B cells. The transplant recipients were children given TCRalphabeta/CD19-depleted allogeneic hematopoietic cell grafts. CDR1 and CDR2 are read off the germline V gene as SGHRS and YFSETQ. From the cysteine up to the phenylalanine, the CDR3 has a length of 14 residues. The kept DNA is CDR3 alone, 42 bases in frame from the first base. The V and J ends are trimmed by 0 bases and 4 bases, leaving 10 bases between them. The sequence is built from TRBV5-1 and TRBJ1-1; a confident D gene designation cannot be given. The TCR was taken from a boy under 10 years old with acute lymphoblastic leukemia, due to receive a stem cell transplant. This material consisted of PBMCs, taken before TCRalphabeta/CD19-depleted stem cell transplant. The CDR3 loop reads CASSLVPGFTEAFF. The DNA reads TGCGCCAGCAGCTTGGTCCCGGGGTTCACTGAAGCTTTCTTT.